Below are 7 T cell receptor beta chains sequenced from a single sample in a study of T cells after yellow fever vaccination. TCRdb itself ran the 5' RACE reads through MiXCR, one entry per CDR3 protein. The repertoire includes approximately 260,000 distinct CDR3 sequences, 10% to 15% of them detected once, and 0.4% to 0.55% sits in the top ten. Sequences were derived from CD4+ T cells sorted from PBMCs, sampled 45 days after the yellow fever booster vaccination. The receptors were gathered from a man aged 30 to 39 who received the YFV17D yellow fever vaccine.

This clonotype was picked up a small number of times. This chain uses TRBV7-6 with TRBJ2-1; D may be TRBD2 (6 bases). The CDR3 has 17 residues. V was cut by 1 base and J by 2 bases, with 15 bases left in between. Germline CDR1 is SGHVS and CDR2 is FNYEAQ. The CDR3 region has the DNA TGTGCCAGCAGCTTAGACCTTAGCGGTTATGCCTACAATGAGCAGTTCTTC. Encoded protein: CASSLDLSGYAYNEQFF. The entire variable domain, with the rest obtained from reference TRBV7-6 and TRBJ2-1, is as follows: GAGVSQSPRYKVTKRGQDVALRCDPISGHVSLYWYRQALGQGPEFLTYFNYEAQQDKSGLPNDRFSAERPEGSISTLTIQRTEQRDSAMYRCASSLDLSGYAYNEQFFGPGTRLTVL.

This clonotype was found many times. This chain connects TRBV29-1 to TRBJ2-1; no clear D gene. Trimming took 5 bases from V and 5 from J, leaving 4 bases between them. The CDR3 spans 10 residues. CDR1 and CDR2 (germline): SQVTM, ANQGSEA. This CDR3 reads CSVSNNEQFF. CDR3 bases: TGCAGCGTTTCTAACAATGAGCAGTTCTTC.

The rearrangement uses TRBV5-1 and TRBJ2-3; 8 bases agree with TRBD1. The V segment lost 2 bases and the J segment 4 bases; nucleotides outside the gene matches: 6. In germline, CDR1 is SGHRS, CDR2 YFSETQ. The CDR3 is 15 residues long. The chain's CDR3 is CASSFQGAGADTQYF. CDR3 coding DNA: TGCGCCAGCAGCTTCCAGGGGGCAGGGGCAGATACGCAGTATTTT.

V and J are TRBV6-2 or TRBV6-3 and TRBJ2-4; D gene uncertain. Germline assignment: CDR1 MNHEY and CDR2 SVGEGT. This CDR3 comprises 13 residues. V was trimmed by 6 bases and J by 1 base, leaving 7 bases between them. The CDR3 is CASSPRAKNIQYF. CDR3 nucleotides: TGTGCCAGCAGCCCGAGGGCCAAAAACATTCAGTACTTC.

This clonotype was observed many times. For the CDR3, the DNA is TGTGCCAGCAGCAGACAGTCCTACGAGCAGTACTTC. Amino acids: CASSRQSYEQYF. V gene TRBV12-3 or TRBV12-4 combines with J gene TRBJ2-7; D might be TRBD1 (5 bases). The CDR3 extends over 12 amino acids. Trimming took off 6 bases at V and 1 base at J, with 7 bases between the two ends.

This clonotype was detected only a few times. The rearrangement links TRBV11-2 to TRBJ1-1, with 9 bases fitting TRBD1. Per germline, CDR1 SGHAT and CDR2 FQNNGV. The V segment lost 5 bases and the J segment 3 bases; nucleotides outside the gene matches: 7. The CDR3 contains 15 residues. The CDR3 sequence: CASSRGTGSHTEAFF. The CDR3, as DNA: TGTGCCAGCAGCCGGGGGACAGGGTCACACACTGAAGCTTTCTTT.

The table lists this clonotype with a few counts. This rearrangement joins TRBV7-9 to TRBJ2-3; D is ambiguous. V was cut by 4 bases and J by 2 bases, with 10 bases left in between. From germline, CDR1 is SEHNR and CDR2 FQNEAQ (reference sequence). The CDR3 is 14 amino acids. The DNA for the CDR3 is TGTGCCAGCAGCTCTCGCGACACCACAGATACGCAGTATTTT. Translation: CASSSRDTTDTQYF. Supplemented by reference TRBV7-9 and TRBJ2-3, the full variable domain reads DTGVSQNPRHKITKRGQNVTFRCDPISEHNRLYWYRQTLGQGPEFLTYFQNEAQLEKSRLLSDRFSAERPKGSFSTLEIQRTEQGDSAMYLCASSSRDTTDTQYFGPGTRLTVL.